This T cell receptor (beta chain) comes out of a study of cytomegalovirus exposure and HLA in healthy donors. Study conclusions and caveats: Per a later analysis, HLA-associated TCR beta chains showed more clonal expansion than other, equally common TCR beta chains.

Trimming removed 3 bases from V and 4 bases from J, with 9 bases in between. This CDR3 contains 13 residues. Germline V gene sequence: CDR1 SNHLY, CDR2 FYNNEI. With regard to this clone: The target antigen is unknown.

The PCR employed 60 Vbeta primers together with 13 Jbeta primers. Source study methods: Approximately 11 million of the approximately 80 million unique TCR beta chains counted in a later analysis were shared. Using immunoSEQ multiplex PCR, the repertoire was profiled, and TCRdb retains in-frame clones only, with some absent. The V and J calls and the clone size are those of that table, but D and trimming were determined from the DNA. Of 89,000 or so clones listed, 60% to 80% are singletons. The chain recombines TRBV2 with TRBJ2-5; D is uncertain. The sequenced material came from PBMCs. The source is a boy aged 5-17 years in good health and CMV-seronegative. The CDR3 sequence: CASSDRESETQYF. The CDR3, as DNA: TGTGCCAGCAGTGATCGAGAGTCAGAGACCCAGTACTTC.